This T cell receptor (beta chain) was profiled in a study of tumor-infiltrating lymphocytes in primary liver carcinoma. The study extracted blood RNA from unsorted whole blood and also extracted germline DNA. CDR3 length: 15 residues. Germline V gene data show CDR1 as LGHNA and CDR2 as YNFKEQ. The template, 450 to 650 ng total RNA, yielded TCR beta cDNA made with a constant-region primer. Three nested multiplex PCR rounds of slightly modified ARM-PCR generated TCR beta libraries. TRBV1-TRBV30 forward primers paired with a C-beta reverse primer drove the first two PCR rounds, about 10 cycles each. TCRdb called the multiplex PCR reads again in MiXCR, with one record for every CDR3 protein. Of 330,000 or so distinct CDR3 sequences listed, roughly 61% are singletons.

This TCR came from a man aged 40-55 years with primary liver carcinoma and hepatitis B virus infection. The chain combines TRBV4-2 with TRBJ2-1; 7 nucleotides align to TRBD2. The source material was peripheral blood. The DNA of the CDR3 is TGTGTCAGTAGCCCCCGGGGAGGGACGGACAATGAGCAGTTCTTC. Its translation: CVSSPRGGTDNEQFF.